This T cell receptor beta chain was captured by sequencing in a study of glioma-infiltrating T cells after dendritic cell vaccination. About the study: Patients received autologous tumor lysate-pulsed dendritic cell vaccination between 2003 and 2012. Dendritic cells derived from monocytes and pulsed with autologous tumor lysate formed the vaccine.

Looked up from germline, CDR1 is SGHNT and CDR2 is YYREEE (reference sequence). V was pared by 4 bases and J by 4 bases, with 7 bases of the junction left unmatched. The CDR3 covers 15 residues. Fresh-frozen tumor tissue and more than two years of survival data were available for all. Primers: 60 V beta forward and 13 J beta reverse. TCRdb's table, derived via immunoSEQ multiplex PCR, lists solely in-frame clones and lacks some. The sample lists approximately 82,000 clones, roughly 90% seen once, with 3% to 3.5% in the top ten. This TCR came from a human donor with glioblastoma. The input for sequencing was blood, taken before dendritic cell vaccination. The rearrangement uses TRBV5-4 and TRBJ2-1; 8 bases map to TRBD2. This CDR3 reads CASSQLAGRYNEQFF. The CDR3 coding sequence is TGTGCCAGCAGCCAATTAGCGGGAAGATACAATGAGCAGTTCTTC.